Listed here is a single TCR beta chain. Its antigen is unknown. This sample is part of a study of memory B cells and T cells in multiple sclerosis. Study-wide results and caveats: Clone-set sizes differed between compartments, so shared clonotype counts needed normalization.

Using immunoSEQ multiplex PCR, the repertoire was profiled, and TCRdb retains in-frame clones only, with some absent. Counted here are 12,000 to 15,000 clones, almost 70% occurring once; the ten biggest clones make up about 2.3%. The specimen was memory (CD45RO+) CD4+ T cells from blood. This receptor was taken from a human donor with multiple sclerosis.

The CDR3 reads CASSSGSDSYNEQFF. The CDR3 DNA reads TGCGCCAGCAGCTCTGGGAGCGACTCCTACAATGAGCAGTTCTTC. The chain uses TRBV5-1 and TRBJ2-1; D may be TRBD2 (5 bases). The CDR3 has 15 amino acids. V gave up 3 bases and J gave up 0 bases, with 10 bases separating them. Germline CDR1 is SGHRS and CDR2 is YFSETQ.